This T cell receptor beta chain was identified during a study of cytomegalovirus exposure and HLA in healthy donors. Whole-study findings and limits: Specificity for CMV antigens was confirmed in vitro for three of the CMV-associated chains.

TCRdb's copy holds only in-frame clones and misses some; the assay was immunoSEQ multiplex PCR. The repertoire holds some 120,000 clones, with roughly 86% as singletons. Turning to this clone: The antigen is unknown.

Sequencing input: PBMCs. The source of this sequence is a young man in good health and CMV-seronegative.

The CDR3 region is CASSIRTGPGELFF. DNA for the CDR3: TGTGCCAGCAGCATAAGGACAGGGCCCGGGGAGCTGTTTTTT. The chain is built from TRBV21-1 and TRBJ2-2; the listed D gene, TRBD1, was not tested against the DNA. TRBV21-1 is flagged as a pseudogene. The CDR3 has 14 amino acids.